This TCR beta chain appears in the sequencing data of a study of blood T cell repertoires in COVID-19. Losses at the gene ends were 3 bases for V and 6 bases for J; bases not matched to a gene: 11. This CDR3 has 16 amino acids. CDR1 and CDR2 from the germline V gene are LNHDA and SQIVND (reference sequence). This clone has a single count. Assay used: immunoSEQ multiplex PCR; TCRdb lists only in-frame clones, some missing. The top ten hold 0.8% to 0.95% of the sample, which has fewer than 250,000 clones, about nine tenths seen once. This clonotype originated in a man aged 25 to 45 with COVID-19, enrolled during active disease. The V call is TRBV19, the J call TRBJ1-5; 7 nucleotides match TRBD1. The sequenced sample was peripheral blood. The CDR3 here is CASSIAGTAGFQPQHF. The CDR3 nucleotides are TGTGCCAGTAGTATTGCCGGGACAGCGGGCTTTCAGCCCCAGCATTTT.